This T cell receptor (beta chain) appears in the sequencing data of a study of T cells in Graves' hyperthyroidism and ophthalmopathy. Using RNA transcripts as the source, TCR beta CDR3 regions were amplified. The TCR CDR3 first-round RT-PCR relied on the HTBI primer set. TCRdb analysed the multiplex PCR reads with MiXCR anew, one entry per CDR3 protein. The sample yields hundreds of thousands of distinct CDR3 sequences, less than 25% seen once. Duration under 3 months, a NOSPECS grade of at least 4, and a Clinical Activity Score of at least 3 characterized the ophthalmopathy patients. Each 10 ml fresh peripheral blood draw supplied the PBMCs. Sequenced sample: blood. The source of this sequence is a woman between 65 and 79 years old with Graves' ophthalmopathy.

The CDR3 spells CASSLSGTSVYNEQFF. CDR3 DNA: TGTGCCAGTAGTCTATCCGGGACTAGCGTCTACAATGAGCAGTTCTTC. This chain uses TRBV19 with TRBJ2-1; TRBD2 matches at 10 bases. Germline assignment: CDR1 LNHDA and CDR2 SQIVND (reference sequence). This CDR3 is 16 amino acids long. Trimming at V came to 5 bases and at J to 3 bases, leaving 7 bases not matched to a gene.